The clone carrying this T cell receptor (beta chain) has only one observation. In the study's own analysis: Reference gene primers were amplified, and this amplification served to estimate nucleated cell counts. Only in-frame clones appear in the TCRdb table, and some are missing; sequencing was by immunoSEQ multiplex PCR. V and J calls and clone size are as listed in that table; D and trimming were resolved from the DNA. This sample has 200,000 to 250,000 clones; more than 75% occur once, and the top ten carry 4.4%. This record comes from a study of blood T cell repertoires in COVID-19. For the study at large: COVID-19 samples, acute and convalescent, were from the United States, Italy and Spain. The cDNA or gDNA used as material had been derived from T cells, B-cell-depleted T cells, or PBMCs.

Trimming cost V 0 bases and J 2 bases, with 10 bases left between them. The germline V gene encodes CDR1 LNHDA and CDR2 SQIVND (reference sequence). The CDR3 is 15 amino acids. Sequenced sample: peripheral blood. This TCR came from a man aged 50 to 59 with acute or convalescent COVID-19. The chain uses TRBV19 and TRBJ1-1; D remains unclear. In DNA, the CDR3 is TGTGCCAGTAGTATAGAGGGAGGGAGAAACACTGAAGCTTTCTTT. Translated: CASSIEGGRNTEAFF.